Below are 14 T cell receptor beta chains sequenced from a single sample in a study of cytomegalovirus exposure and HLA in healthy donors (dated by TCRdb to 2017 to 2019). The method behind the library was the immunoSEQ multiplex PCR assay. For the multiplex PCR, a mixture combining 60 forward primers for TCR Vbeta segments and 13 reverse primers for TCR Jbeta segments was used. TCRdb carries this immuneACCESS record with in-frame sequences only. Its versions omit some clonotypes, under half of them owing to an unresolved V gene in the studies checked, with the rest unexplained. This sample gives 110,000 to 150,000 clones in total; around 9.6% of them show up just once. The ten biggest clones cover 1.5% to 2% of the sample. The sequenced material came from PBMCs. These receptors all come from a male donor in good health and CMV-seronegative.

This clone was seen more than once but under ten times. The V call is TRBV6-5, the J call TRBJ1-1; D not certain. CDR3 length: 13 residues. Germline V CDR1 and CDR2: MNHEY, SVGAGI. V shed 6 bases and J shed 0 bases, with 8 bases lying between them. CDR3 in amino acids: CASSPPLNTEAFF. The DNA of the CDR3 is TGTGCCAGCAGCCCCCCCTTGAACACTGAAGCTTTCTTT.

The chain has TRBV27 and TRBJ2-2, with 7 bases matching TRBD1. After removal of 3 bases from V and 3 bases from J, the junction contained 4 bases not matched to a gene. Looked up from germline, CDR1 is MNHEY and CDR2 is SMNVEV (reference sequence). CDR3 length: 15 residues. The CDR3 spells CASSFTGVDTGELFF. In DNA form, the CDR3 reads TGTGCCAGCAGTTTTACAGGGGTGGACACCGGGGAGCTGTTTTTT.

The chain couples TRBV13 to TRBJ2-1, with D hard to call. The CDR3 contains 13 residues. The V gene lost 3 bases and the J gene lost 3 bases, with 6 bases spanning the gap. The germline V gene has CDR1 PRHDT and CDR2 FYEKMQ (reference sequence). Written as DNA, the CDR3 is TGTGCCAGCAGCTTCGAGGACTACAATGAGCAGTTCTTC. Translation gives CASSFEDYNEQFF.

Only a few counts were recorded for this clone. The chain recombines TRBV5-6 with TRBJ2-7; 9 positions agree with TRBD2. Germline CDR1 SGHDT, CDR2 YYEEEE. This CDR3 has 14 residues. Unmatched junction bases numbered 1, after V lost 0 bases and J lost 3 bases. The CDR3 DNA follows: TGTGCCAGCAGCTTGGGACTAGCGGTCTACGAGCAGTACTTC. Protein: CASSLGLAVYEQYF.

This clone turned up a few times. The chain is built from TRBV7-2 and TRBJ2-1; 14 nucleotides match TRBD2. The CDR3 runs to 17 residues. Per germline, CDR1 SGHTA and CDR2 FQGNSA. The ends lost 5 bases at V and 4 bases at J; junction bases unmatched: 7. CDR3 sequence (DNA): TGTGCCAGCAGCCGTCCCGGGACTAGCGGGGGATACAATGAGCAGTTCTTC. Its translation is CASSRPGTSGGYNEQFF.

This clone occurred a few times. V usage is TRBV4-3 and J usage is TRBJ2-7, with D possibly matching TRBD2 (6 bases). Trimming took 3 bases from V and 0 from J, leaving 18 bases between them. This CDR3 spans 17 amino acids. CDR1 LGHNA and CDR2 YSLEER come from the germline V gene. CDR3 nucleotide sequence: TGCGCCAGCAGCCAGTCCACCCGGGCGGGAACCTCCTACGAGCAGTACTTC. Translated, it gives CASSQSTRAGTSYEQYF.

CDR3 bases: TGTGCCAGCAGCTCCCAGGGACATGCTAATGAAAAACTGTTTTTT. Its translation: CASSSQGHANEKLFF. The chain joins TRBV9 to TRBJ1-4, with a tentative D call TRBD1 (6 bases). V was trimmed by 4 bases and J by 3 bases, leaving 13 bases between them. The germline V gene encodes CDR1 SGDLS and CDR2 YYNGEE. The CDR3 contains 15 residues.

This clone was seen only a few times. The chain links TRBV4-3 to TRBJ1-1; the D gene is possibly TRBD1 (6 bases). Germline V gives CDR1 LGHNA, CDR2 YSLEER. V gave up 4 bases and J gave up 6 bases, with 15 bases separating them. The CDR3 is 14 amino acids. CDR3 coding DNA: TGCGCCAGCAGCCCGGGGGGGCCCGAAGCTGAAGCTTTCTTT. Translated: CASSPGGPEAEAFF.

This clone was counted a few times. The gene calls are TRBV7-8 and TRBJ1-5; D is perhaps TRBD1 (5 bases). Germline V CDR1 and CDR2: SGHVS, FQNEAQ. V lost 1 base, J lost 1 base, and 11 bases lay in between. The CDR3 loop spans 16 amino acids. CDR3 amino acids: CASSLGREGSNQPQHF. The DNA of the CDR3 is TGTGCCAGCAGCTTAGGCAGGGAGGGGAGCAATCAGCCCCAGCATTTT.

The chain employs TRBV19 and TRBJ2-3, with D maybe TRBD1 (6 bases). The germline V gene encodes CDR1 LNHDA and CDR2 SQIVND (reference sequence). The germline V and J ends were trimmed by 5 bases and 2 bases, with 20 bases remaining between them. The CDR3 has 17 amino acids. CDR3 bases: TGTGCCAGTAGTCGCAAGGGACAACAGGTCGCCACAGATACGCAGTATTTT. Protein: CASSRKGQQVATDTQYF.

This clone was detected a few times. One junction end disagrees with the germline gene, perhaps due to a read error. J is TRBJ2-5 and V is TRBV7-2; D ambiguous. The CDR3 is 14 residues long. Germline V gene data show CDR1 as SGHTA and CDR2 as FQGNSA. In DNA, the CDR3 is TGTGCCAGCAGCTTAGGACTGCACCAGGAGACCCAGTACTTC. Residues: CASSLGLHQETQYF.

The chain has TRBV7-7 and TRBJ2-2; 9 bases agree with TRBD1. Germline CDR1 SSHAT, CDR2 FNYEAQ (reference sequence). V dropped 4 bases and J dropped 7; count of bases not matched to a gene: 7. This CDR3 has 15 amino acids. CDR3 bases: TGTGCCAGCAGCTCAACGACAGGGGGAATCGGGGAGCTGTTTTTT. Its translation is CASSSTTGGIGELFF.

This clone was found a few times. The J gene is TRBJ1-5, the V gene TRBV5-4; possibly TRBD1 for D (5 bases). The germline CDR1 and CDR2 sequences are SGHNT and YYREEE (reference sequence). CDR3 length equals 15 residues. The V gene lost 4 bases and the J gene lost 4 bases, with 15 bases spanning the gap. The CDR3 nucleotides are TGTGCCAGCAGCCACTGGACACGGACGAATCAGCCCCAGCATTTT. Encoded protein: CASSHWTRTNQPQHF. Together with reference TRBV5-4 and TRBJ1-5, the CDR3 gives the full variable domain: ETGVTQSPTHLIKTRGQQVTLRCSSQSGHNTVSWYQQALGQGPQFIFQYYREEENGRGNFPPRFSGLQFPNYSSELNVNALELDDSALYLCASSHWTRTNQPQHFGDGTRLSIL.

V is TRBV2 and J is TRBJ1-2; TRBD1 agrees at 7 bases. The CDR3 is 14 residues long. Germline V lookup: CDR1 SNHLY, CDR2 FYNNEI. Unmatched junction bases numbered 13, after V lost 7 bases and J lost 8 bases. The DNA for the CDR3 is TGTGCCAGCACCAGTCCCATACAGGGGAGAGGCTACACCTTC. Translation gives CASTSPIQGRGYTF.